What follows describes a single T cell receptor beta chain. Its specific antigen is unknown. The input lacks base qualities; no much larger clone sits a single base away. V is trimmed back by 3 bases and J by 1 base, and the junction contains 9 bases that no gene match accounts for. The CDR3 numbers 17 residues from cysteine through phenylalanine. The entry retains the CDR3 DNA only, 51 bases that are in frame from base 1. Based on the germline V gene (reference sequence), the CDR1 and CDR2 sequences are DFQATT and SNEGSKA. The source of the sample is a study of blood T cells in healthy people across ages (dated by TCRdb to between 2015 and 2016). Regarding the complete study: In model experiments, roughly one uniquely barcoded TCR beta cDNA molecule per two T cells was captured by template switching. To track age-related changes in TCR beta repertoire diversity, the study relied on deep sequencing normalized with unique cDNA molecular identifiers. The donors were split into four age groups: young (average about 16 years), middle-aged (about 40), aged (roughly 68) and long-lived (more than 80). To avoid experimental bias, donors of different ages were spread randomly across the sequencing lanes. For two donors (one aged 18 to 30 and one aged 80 or older), the study analyzed two additional independent replicas of 1 million unique cDNA reads from the same blood draw. Points the paper makes about the study in general: Estimates of total diversity based on one million sequenced T cells were considered lower bounds and underestimates. Observed TCR beta diversity correlated strongly with the percentage of naive T cells measured by flow cytometry. The long-lived group showed more naive CD4+ T cells, fewer expanded clones and increased TCR diversity than the aged group, suggesting age selection. As age increased, observed TCR beta diversity per million T cells dropped in a roughly linear way, and a significant reduction was already evident by age 40. Because profiling used bulk unsorted PBMCs, naive and antigen-experienced compartments could not be compared conclusively. Donor CMV infection status was unknown, potentially confounding age-related changes in expanded clonotypes.

The donors were roughly 39 Caucasian individuals from Russia, aged 6 to 90 years, who were systemically healthy. Ten milliliters of peripheral blood were drawn from each donor into EDTA-treated Vacutainer tubes. PBMCs were isolated by Ficoll-Paque density-gradient centrifugation, with at least 6.5 million obtained per sample. Trizol reagent was used to extract total RNA from PBMCs, with at least 5 micrograms per sample. For every donor, an aliquot of PBMCs went through flow cytometry to measure the percentages of naive CD45RAhigh/CD27high T cells. The method behind the library was 5' RACE. The sample was run on an Illumina HiSeq 2500. A second PCR of about 7 to 12 cycles was run with a J-beta primer mix and a sample-barcoded 5' primer. A template-switch 5' adaptor carrying 12 random nucleotides introduced a unique molecular identifier onto each TCR beta cDNA molecule. Each sample yielded at least 2.5 million CDR3-containing paired-end reads. First-strand cDNA was synthesized from all RNA with the Mint cDNA synthesis kit, primed by a TRBC-specific oligonucleotide. All cDNA was treated with uracil-DNA glycosylase and then went through a first 18-cycle PCR with the universal primers M1SS and BC2_uni_R. Per the authors' processing: Each sample was normalized by randomly selecting 1 million high-quality reads, each carrying a distinct molecular identifier. Instead of being binned into consensus sequences, reads with shared molecular identifiers were discarded. MiTCR, run with a Q25 quality threshold and the strictest error-elimination algorithm, handled CDR3 identification, clonotype clustering and error correction. A nonparametric unseen species model using Euler transformation provided a lower-bound estimate of total TCR beta diversity. TCRdb took the public reads, trimmed them with fastp at Q25, ran MiXCR for clone calling and kept in-frame beta chains. Rows merge per CDR3 protein into single entries with the most common DNA and genes. The V and J calls, along with clone size, are taken from TCRdb and not from the paper's own processing. The sample data list 1.5 million to 2 million distinct CDR3 sequences, and roughly 50% of these were observed just once. Roughly 2% of the sample lies in the top ten.

Material for sequencing was blood. Recombination joined TRBV20-1 with TRBJ2-3, with 11 junctional bases fitting TRBD2. The clonotype comes from a woman aged 40 to 50 in good health. The DNA sequence reads TGCAGTGCTAGGGATTGGTCGACTAGCGGGGGCACAGATACGCAGTATTTT. It translates to CSARDWSTSGGTDTQYF.